What follows are 11 T cell receptor beta chains derived from one specimen sequenced in a study of blood T cell repertoires in COVID-19. Generated by immunoSEQ multiplex PCR, the TCRdb table keeps only in-frame clones and is missing some. The sample contains almost 250,000 clones, 86% of which appear only once. Sequenced material: peripheral blood. Every receptor here comes from a woman older than 75 with COVID-19, enrolled during active disease.

This clone appeared a few times. V usage is TRBV9 and J usage is TRBJ1-6; the D is unclear. Trimming shortened V by 0 bases and J by 7 bases, and 14 bases separated the two germline ends. There are 16 residues in the CDR3. Looked up from germline, CDR1 is SGDLS and CDR2 is YYNGEE. Here the CDR3 reads CASSVAPTAINSPLHF. The CDR3 nucleotides are TGTGCCAGCAGCGTAGCACCGACTGCGATCAATTCACCCCTCCACTTT. The full variable domain, rest sourced from reference TRBV9 and TRBJ1-6, is DSGVTQTPKHLITATGQRVTLRCSPRSGDLSVYWYQQSLDQGLQFLIQYYNGEERAKGNILERFSAQQFPDLHSELNLSSLELGDSALYFCASSVAPTAINSPLHFGNGTRLTVT.

The rearrangement links TRBV2 to TRBJ1-2; 8 positions match TRBD1. Germline assignment: CDR1 SNHLY and CDR2 FYNNEI. The CDR3 sequence is 12 residues long. Trimming cost V 7 bases and J 8 bases; bases outside gene matches: 6. The CDR3 loop reads CASNPGGAGYTF. CDR3 bases: TGTGCCAGCAACCCAGGGGGCGCGGGCTACACCTTC.

The table lists this clone with a few counts. V gene TRBV4-3 combines with J gene TRBJ2-7; TRBD1 matches 9 bases. The V gene end was trimmed by 5 bases and the J gene end by 3 bases; junction bases not matched to a gene: 5. Germline V gene sequence: CDR1 LGHNA, CDR2 YSLEER. The CDR3 runs to 14 residues. CDR3 region: CASSSRTGDYEQYF. In nucleotides, the CDR3 is TGCGCCAGCAGCTCGCGGACAGGGGACTACGAGCAGTACTTC.

This clone was recorded only once. This chain uses TRBV7-2 with TRBJ2-2; perhaps TRBD1 as D (5 bases). CDR1 and CDR2 (germline): SGHTA, FQGNSA. This CDR3 comprises 13 residues. The ends were cut back, 2 bases at V and 6 bases at J, with 7 bases in the middle. The DNA of the CDR3 is TGTGCCAGCAGCTTAACAGGACCCGGGGAGCTGTTTTTT. Its protein is CASSLTGPGELFF.

This clone showed up just a few times. The V gene is TRBV7-9, the J gene TRBJ2-3; 7 bases are shared with TRBD2. Looked up from germline, CDR1 is SEHNR and CDR2 is FQNEAQ (reference sequence). The CDR3 has 16 residues. The V and J ends lost 4 bases and 6 bases, in that order; junction bases with no gene match: 13. CDR3 bases: TGTGCCAGCAGCTCCCTTATTTTCCGGGGAGGGGATACGCAGTATTTT. Translating gives CASSSLIFRGGDTQYF.

This chain joins TRBV5-4 and TRBJ1-1; 7 nucleotides align to TRBD1. Germline CDR1 is SGHNT and CDR2 is YYREEE (reference sequence). Trimming removed 4 bases from V and 4 bases from J; junction bases left unmatched: 4. The CDR3 runs 13 residues. The CDR3 loop reads CASSVDRPTEAFF. The DNA of the CDR3 is TGTGCCAGCAGCGTGGACAGGCCCACTGAAGCTTTCTTT.

The V gene is TRBV7-9, the J gene TRBJ2-2; D ambiguous. Germline values: CDR1 SEHNR, CDR2 FQNEAQ (reference sequence). The length of the CDR3 is 15 residues. With 0 bases removed from V and 4 bases from J, the gap between germline ends came to 9 bases. CDR3 DNA: TGTGCCAGCAGCTTAGCGCTTGGCAGCACCGGGGAGCTGTTTTTT. This gives the protein CASSLALGSTGELFF.

The chain employs TRBV6-5 and TRBJ1-2; perhaps TRBD1 as D (6 bases). Per the germline V gene, CDR1 is MNHEY and CDR2 is SVGAGI. The CDR3 is made up of 15 amino acids. The V end lost 6 bases, the J end lost 4 bases, and 18 bases lay between the germline ends. The CDR3 DNA reads TGTGCCAGCAGGCAGCAACAGGGACCGGGCTATGGCTACACCTTC. Its translation is CASRQQQGPGYGYTF.

J is TRBJ1-2 and V is TRBV19; TRBD1 is a possible D gene (5 bases). The germline V gene encodes CDR1 LNHDA and CDR2 SQIVND (reference sequence). This CDR3 contains 17 residues. V shed 3 bases and J shed 5 bases, with 22 bases lying between them. The CDR3 coding sequence is TGTGCCAGTAGTATCGGAGGGGCCGGCGGAGGGTGGTATGGCTACACCTTC. Translating gives CASSIGGAGGGWYGYTF. The whole variable domain, remainder taken from reference TRBV19 and TRBJ1-2, is DGGITQSPKYLFRKEGQNVTLSCEQNLNHDAMYWYRQDPGQGLRLIYYSQIVNDFQKGDIAEGYSVSREKKESFPLTVTSAQKNPTAFYLCASSIGGAGGGWYGYTFGSGTRLTVV.

This clone has a single count. The rearrangement joins TRBV28 to TRBJ1-2; 7 bases are a match to TRBD1. The length of the CDR3 is 13 residues. After removal of 6 bases from V and 7 bases from J, the junction contained 8 bases not matched to a gene. CDR1 is MDHEN, CDR2 SYDVKM, per germline. Here the CDR3 DNA reads TGTGCCAGCAGGGGACAGTCAGTCGTTGGCTACACCTTC. Amino acids: CASRGQSVVGYTF.

This chain joins TRBV10-1 and TRBJ2-4; possibly TRBD2 for D (5 bases). Germline V gene sequence: CDR1 WNHNN, CDR2 SYGVQD (reference sequence). V was trimmed by 4 bases and J by 0 bases, leaving 10 bases between them. The CDR3 runs 15 residues. The CDR3 protein is CASSGTRGAKNIQYF. In nucleotides, the CDR3 is TGCGCCAGCAGTGGAACTCGGGGAGCCAAAAACATTCAGTACTTC.